Each of the 5 T cell receptor beta chains below was sequenced from the same sample in a study of T cell repertoires and HLA-DP antigens. Antigen specificity for these receptors is unknown. TCRdb's copy holds only in-frame clones and misses some; the assay was immunoSEQ multiplex PCR. This table holds about 73,000 clones, around 77% found once. Sequencing input: CD4+ T cells from PBMCs. All receptors come from a man between 60 and 75 years old in good health and CMV-seronegative.

This clone has only one observation. The gene calls are TRBV7-9 and TRBJ1-2; D unresolved. V lost 5 bases and J 4 bases, leaving 8 bases between the germline ends. The germline CDR1 and CDR2 sequences are SEHNR and FQNEAQ (reference sequence). The CDR3 has 12 residues. Here the CDR3 reads CASSLDFYGYTF. The CDR3 DNA is TGTGCCAGCAGCCTAGACTTCTATGGCTACACCTTC. Looking up the rest from reference TRBV7-9 and TRBJ1-2 gives the full variable domain: DTGVSQNPRHKITKRGQNVTFRCDPISEHNRLYWYRQTLGQGPEFLTYFQNEAQLEKSRLLSDRFSAERPKGSFSTLEIQRTEQGDSAMYLCASSLDFYGYTFGSGTRLTVV.

The chain links TRBV4-3 to TRBJ1-5, with unresolved D. The V gene lost 0 bases and the J gene lost 2 bases, with 17 bases spanning the gap. Germline values: CDR1 LGHNA, CDR2 YSLEER. The CDR3 consists of 18 residues. DNA of the CDR3: TGCGCCAGCAGCCAAGATCGTGCCGGGTGGGGTGGCAATCAGCCCCAGCATTTT. Protein product: CASSQDRAGWGGNQPQHF.

This chain links TRBV11-3 with TRBJ2-3; the D gene is possibly TRBD2 (6 bases). Deletions cut 1 base from V and 2 bases from J, with 10 bases between. The CDR3 contains 15 residues. CDR1 and CDR2 (germline): SGHNT, YENEEA. Here the CDR3 reads CASSLGGLTTDTQYF. As DNA, the CDR3 is TGTGCCAGCAGCTTAGGAGGACTAACCACAGATACGCAGTATTTT.

A single count supports this clone. The genes are TRBV5-1 and TRBJ1-1; 7 bases are a match to TRBD1. With V trimmed by 5 bases and J by 4 bases, 8 bases remained unmatched. The CDR3 has 14 residues. The germline CDR1 and CDR2 sequences are SGHRS and YFSETQ. The chain's CDR3 is CASRNTGALTEAFF. The CDR3 DNA reads as TGCGCCAGCAGGAATACAGGGGCCCTCACTGAAGCTTTCTTT.

The J gene is TRBJ1-2, the V gene TRBV6-1; 9 nucleotides align to TRBD1. CDR3 length equals 14 residues. The ends lost 7 bases at V and 5 bases at J; junction bases unmatched: 8. CDR1 is MNHNS, CDR2 SASEGT, per germline. The CDR3 sequence: CASIMGQGVYGYTF. CDR3 nucleotides: TGTGCCAGCATTATGGGACAGGGTGTTTATGGCTACACCTTC.